This is a list of T cell receptor beta chains from one sample in a study of blood T cell repertoires in COVID-19. Generated by immunoSEQ multiplex PCR, the TCRdb table keeps only in-frame clones and is missing some. The sample consists of over 130,000 clones, approximately 80% of them appearing once. Sample: PBMCs or T cells enriched from blood (not recorded which). These receptors were obtained from a woman under 30 who had been exposed to COVID-19. Both conserved end residues are part of each CDR3. The size entry is marked missing in some rows and otherwise reads once, few, many or a size class.

V | size | CDR3
TRBV4-2 | . | CASSPSARGTETQYF
TRBV6-4 | . | CASSDGRLAGLGGYEQYF
TRBV29-1 | . | CSGVVSSTEAFF
TRBV9 | . | CASSGRDRGPREKLFF
TRBV6-5 | . | CASSYSGTGGEKLFF
TRBV28 | . | CASRAGTSDNEQYF
TRBV27 | . | CASSRLPGQGTTEAFF
TRBV27 | few | CASSRGQSGNTIYF
TRBV29-1 | once | CSVDGGEETQYF
TRBV18 | . | CASSPGRDQPQHF
TRBV18 | . | CASSPPSRAYEQYF
TRBV3-1/TRBV3-2 | . | CASSRQGNTIYF
TRBV19 | . | CASMEVLNTEAFF
TRBV7-2 | . | CASSSGHQETQYF
TRBV19 | once | CASRDHRAAGYTF
TRBV19 | . | CASSISHQGSDNEQFF
TRBV27 | . | CASSSPYTDTQYF
TRBV14 | once | CASSQNLPLSNGELFF
TRBV20-1 | . | CSASPGSHGYTF
TRBV6-5 | . | CASSYGLMGSEKLFF
TRBV9 | once | CASSLPGLAGNYNEQFF
TRBV19 | . | CASMGTVYEQYF
TRBV19 | once | CATNQGNTEAFF
TRBV29-1 | . | CSVEDWAPTNTEAFF
TRBV27 | . | CASSPHSRDIDGYTF
TRBV19 | once | CACLGEAMNTEAFF
TRBV19 | . | CASSWVGDQPQHF
TRBV5-1 | . | CASSSRSGQGNGYTF
TRBV10-3 | . | CAISFGGNLYGYTF
TRBV2 | . | CASSETGHLQPQHF
TRBV4-1 | . | CASSQVFGTSGYNEQFF
TRBV30 | once | CAYYRPRVNGYTF
TRBV6-1 | . | CASSEAVRISEQFF
TRBV2 | . | CASRDRGATEAFF
TRBV11-3 | . | CASSLDATKATGELFF
TRBV30 | once | CASGTTVSNEQFF
TRBV6-5 | . | CASSWAGTGDGYTF
TRBV5-1 | . | CASSWLAGTDNEQYF
TRBV6-2/TRBV6-3 | once | CASSYGSGRAGTGELFF
TRBV28 | . | CASRTYRSYNEQFF
TRBV18 | once | CASSPPQSGSRYEQYF
TRBV7-8 | . | CASSPTETYEQYF
TRBV9 | few | CASSVSGNYNSPLHF
TRBV7-8 | . | CASSLAVGARNSPLHF
TRBV2 | . | CASSGTGFVNQPQHF
TRBV24-1 | . | CATSVALAGGETQYF
TRBV12-5 | . | CASGGTSGLAGGEQYF
TRBV15 | . | CATSGGLPYEQYF
TRBV6-5 | . | CASSYRQTGGFSAFF
TRBV19 | once | CASRQGGGGTGELFF
TRBV5-8 | . | CASSLAFGRLFSPLHF